The entry below gives a single TCR beta chain sequence along with its context. Germline assignment: CDR1 LGHDT and CDR2 YNNKEL (reference sequence). The CDR3 runs 13 residues. Between the trimmed V and J ends, which lost 5 bases and 3 bases, there was a span of 8 bases. Profiled with immunoSEQ multiplex PCR; TCRdb holds only in-frame clones, not every one. The table lists some 350,000 clones, 80% to 90% of them singletons. This entry is derived from a study of blood T cell repertoires in COVID-19. The receptor was isolated from a young man with active or convalescent COVID-19. What was sequenced was peripheral blood. The V call is TRBV3-1 (or the pseudogene TRBV3-2), the J call TRBJ2-1; D unclear. CDR3 nucleotide sequence: TGTGCCAGCAGCGTTAGTTTCTACAATGAGCAGTTCTTC. This translates into CASSVSFYNEQFF.